This T cell receptor beta chain was profiled in a study of cytomegalovirus exposure and HLA in healthy donors. Points from the study as a whole: In vitro work confirmed that a few CMV-associated chains recognize CMV antigens.

A remark on this clone: The antigen is not known.

This CDR3 region has 16 residues. Germline assignment: CDR1 MNHEY and CDR2 SMNVEV (reference sequence). V lost 2 bases, J lost 4 bases, and 7 bases stayed unmatched. PCR used 60 Vbeta primers and 13 Jbeta primers. The repertoire was sequenced with immunoSEQ multiplex PCR; TCRdb's copy has only in-frame clones and lacks some. In the table there are roughly 160,000 clones, around 69% of which are singletons. V and J are TRBV27 and TRBJ2-2; 7 positions match TRBD2. Sequenced: PBMCs. The TCR was taken from a young woman in good health and CMV-seronegative. CDR3 in DNA: TGTGCCAGCAGTTTACTCGCGGGAGCGTTCACCGGGGAGCTGTTTTTT. Amino acid sequence: CASSLLAGAFTGELFF.